This is a list of T cell receptor beta chains from one sample in a study of T cells after yellow fever vaccination. TCRdb used MiXCR to reprocess the 5' RACE reads, holding one entry per CDR3 protein. The data show a few hundred thousand distinct CDR3 sequences, less than 20% seen once. The source was PBMCs, collected around 5 days after the first yellow fever vaccination. Receptors were obtained from a man younger than 35 who received the YFV17D yellow fever vaccine. The CDR3 runs from the conserved cysteine through the conserved F or W. Fields, in order: CDR3 protein, CDR3 DNA, V gene, clone size, J gene, D gene. The D gene is left open where the match is weak. A clone size is listed for some rows: how often the clone was seen (once, few, many), or a class if it is expanded.

CASSLAEIQLGLYEQFF | TGCGCCAGCAGCTTGGCCGAAATTCAACTAGGGCTTTATGAGCAGTTCTTC | TRBV5-1 | . | TRBJ2-1 | .
CASSLGPTGELFF | TGCGCCAGCAGCTTGGGTCCCACCGGGGAGCTGTTTTTT | TRBV5-1 | . | TRBJ2-2 | .
CASSSTAVTQYF | TGTGCCAGCAGCTCTACAGCGGTTACGCAGTATTTT | TRBV11-2 | few | TRBJ2-3 | .
CASSLLPANTEAFF | TGCGCCAGCAGCCTCCTCCCGGCTAACACTGAAGCTTTCTTT | TRBV5-1 | . | TRBJ1-1 | .
CASSVGPDGGGTEAFF | TGTGCCAGCAGCGTAGGCCCTGACGGGGGTGGCACTGAAGCTTTCTTT | TRBV9 | few | TRBJ1-1 | .
CASSQGGSGGTEKLFF | TGCGCCAGCAGCCAAGGTGGTTCGGGCGGAACCGAAAAACTGTTTTTT | TRBV4-3 | few | TRBJ1-4 | .
CASSLSNPSSYNEQFF | TGCGCCAGCAGCTTATCCAACCCAAGCTCCTACAATGAGCAGTTCTTC | TRBV5-1 | . | TRBJ2-1 | .
CASSLSGGDGYTF | TGTGCCAGCAGCTTATCAGGGGGCGATGGCTACACCTTC | TRBV7-9 | few | TRBJ1-2 | TRBD1
CASSTGLAGAEQFF | TGCGCCAGCAGCACGGGACTAGCGGGGGCCGAGCAGTTCTTC | TRBV5-1 | few | TRBJ2-1 | TRBD2
CASSQELGLGETQYF | TGCGCCAGCAGCCAAGAACTAGGGTTAGGAGAGACCCAGTACTTC | TRBV4-3 | few | TRBJ2-5 | .
CATSRDMGLARNEQFF | TGTGCCACCAGCAGAGATATGGGACTAGCGCGGAATGAGCAGTTCTTC | TRBV15 | few | TRBJ2-1 | TRBD2
CASSLLGTPEQFF | TGTGCCAGCAGCCTCCTTGGGACTCCAGAGCAGTTCTTC | TRBV3-1 | . | TRBJ2-1 | .
CASSLYESGELFF | TGCGCCAGCAGCTTGTACGAATCCGGGGAGCTGTTTTTT | TRBV5-1 | few | TRBJ2-2 | .
CASSQDLSDQETQYF | TGCGCCAGCAGCCAAGATTTGAGCGACCAAGAGACCCAGTACTTC | TRBV4-3 | . | TRBJ2-5 | .